A selection of T cell receptor beta chains follows, all from one sample in a study of OX40 agonist ivuxolimab in advanced cancers. TCRdb's table, derived via immunoSEQ multiplex PCR, lists solely in-frame clones and lacks some. The sample lists around 80,000 clones, more than 80% occurring once. The sample was CD4+ or CD8+ T cells sorted from blood, taken in a trial of the OX40 agonist ivuxolimab. These receptors all stem from an adult with an advanced solid tumor such as melanoma, head and neck, liver or kidney cancer. Each CDR3 is given with its conserved first and last residue. The D gene is left open where the match is weak. For some rows the clone size is stated as once, few or many, or as a class when expanded; others skip it.

d_gene: NA; abundance: once; v_gene: TRBV28; j_gene: TRBJ1-4; CDR3nt: TGTGCCAGCAGTCCTATCTCGAGGGCTAATGAAAAACTGTTTTTT; CDR3aa: CASSPISRANEKLFF
d_gene: TRBD1; abundance: NA; v_gene: TRBV5-4; j_gene: TRBJ1-2; CDR3nt: TGTGCCAGCAGCCCGAAAGGACAGGGGGAAGGGTATGGCTACACCTTC; CDR3aa: CASSPKGQGEGYGYTF
d_gene: TRBD1; abundance: NA; v_gene: TRBV29-1; j_gene: TRBJ2-2; CDR3nt: TGCAGCGTTGAAGATTCCTGGACAGGGGGAACCGGGGAGCTGTTTTTT; CDR3aa: CSVEDSWTGGTGELFF
d_gene: TRBD1; abundance: NA; v_gene: TRBV19; j_gene: TRBJ1-6; CDR3nt: TGTGCCAGTAGGGACAGGGGAGGGAATTCACCCCTCCACTTT; CDR3aa: CASRDRGGNSPLHF
d_gene: NA; abundance: NA; v_gene: TRBV19; j_gene: TRBJ1-3; CDR3nt: TGTGCCATCTCGCGGAACTCTGGAAACACCATATATTTT; CDR3aa: CAISRNSGNTIYF
d_gene: TRBD1; abundance: NA; v_gene: TRBV18; j_gene: TRBJ2-7; CDR3nt: TGTGCCAGCTCACCGGGACAGAGCTCCTACGAGCAGTACTTC; CDR3aa: CASSPGQSSYEQYF
d_gene: NA; abundance: NA; v_gene: TRBV9; j_gene: TRBJ2-7; CDR3nt: TGTGCCAGCAGCGCCACTCGAACTATAGGACACGGGGCGGGTTTATCCTACGAGCAGTACTTC; CDR3aa: CASSATRTIGHGAGLSYEQYF
d_gene: TRBD1; abundance: few; v_gene: TRBV29-1; j_gene: TRBJ1-1; CDR3nt: TGCAGCGCACAAATCTCAAGGGGGCCGGACACTGAAGCTTTCTTT; CDR3aa: CSAQISRGPDTEAFF
d_gene: NA; abundance: NA; v_gene: TRBV19; j_gene: TRBJ1-2; CDR3nt: TGTGCCAGTAGCCTACAGGTCTTGGGCAGCTTCTACACCTTC; CDR3aa: CASSLQVLGSFYTF
d_gene: NA; abundance: NA; v_gene: TRBV28; j_gene: TRBJ1-4; CDR3nt: TGTGCCAGCAGTCCCCTAGGGAAGAAACTGTTTTTT; CDR3aa: CASSPLGKKLFF
d_gene: TRBD1; abundance: NA; v_gene: TRBV10-3; j_gene: TRBJ2-7; CDR3nt: TGTGCCATCAAGACCGGGACAGGGAGTAACGAGCAGTACTTC; CDR3aa: CAIKTGTGSNEQYF
d_gene: NA; abundance: NA; v_gene: TRBV19; j_gene: TRBJ1-6; CDR3nt: TGTGCCAGTAGCCCCCAATTTGGGTATAATTCACCCCTCCACTTT; CDR3aa: CASSPQFGYNSPLHF
d_gene: NA; abundance: few; v_gene: TRBV7-9; j_gene: TRBJ1-2; CDR3nt: TGTGCCAGCAGCTTAGGGGACTCCGACAAGGACACCTTC; CDR3aa: CASSLGDSDKDTF
d_gene: NA; abundance: NA; v_gene: TRBV9; j_gene: TRBJ2-7; CDR3nt: TGTGCCAGCAGCGTAGCTACGGGGAGCTCCTACGAGCAGTACTTC; CDR3aa: CASSVATGSSYEQYF
d_gene: NA; abundance: NA; v_gene: TRBV5-1; j_gene: TRBJ1-1; CDR3nt: TGCGCCAGCAGCTTGCCAGGTCACACTGAAGCTTTCTTT; CDR3aa: CASSLPGHTEAFF
d_gene: NA; abundance: NA; v_gene: TRBV18; j_gene: TRBJ1-2; CDR3nt: TGTGCCAGCTCCCCGTCCAGGACCACTAACTATGGCTACACCTTC; CDR3aa: CASSPSRTTNYGYTF
d_gene: NA; abundance: NA; v_gene: TRBV7-6; j_gene: TRBJ2-2; CDR3nt: TGTGCCAGCAGCTTAAATCAGGGCACCGGGGAGCTGTTTTTT; CDR3aa: CASSLNQGTGELFF
d_gene: NA; abundance: NA; v_gene: TRBV2; j_gene: TRBJ2-7; CDR3nt: TGTGCCAGCAGTGTCAGGGCGAGGGACGAGCAGTACTTC; CDR3aa: CASSVRARDEQYF
d_gene: NA; abundance: few; v_gene: TRBV11-2; j_gene: TRBJ1-6; CDR3nt: TGTGCCAGCAGCTTGAGAGAGGCACCCCTCCACTTT; CDR3aa: CASSLREAPLHF
d_gene: NA; abundance: NA; v_gene: TRBV6-1; j_gene: TRBJ1-2; CDR3nt: TGTGCCAGCAGTGATCTGGACTCGAATGGCTACACCTTC; CDR3aa: CASSDLDSNGYTF
d_gene: TRBD1; abundance: few; v_gene: TRBV28; j_gene: TRBJ2-2; CDR3nt: TGTGCCAGCCTTGGACAGGGGGCGAACACCGGGGAGCTGTTTTTT; CDR3aa: CASLGQGANTGELFF
d_gene: NA; abundance: NA; v_gene: TRBV6-6; j_gene: TRBJ1-6; CDR3nt: TGTGCCAGCAGTTACGGATGGGGGAATTCACCCCTCCACTTT; CDR3aa: CASSYGWGNSPLHF
d_gene: NA; abundance: NA; v_gene: TRBV5-6; j_gene: TRBJ2-7; CDR3nt: TGTGCCAGCAGCCCAAAGCCAGGGACCTACGAGCAGTACTTC; CDR3aa: CASSPKPGTYEQYF
d_gene: NA; abundance: NA; v_gene: TRBV19; j_gene: TRBJ2-6; CDR3nt: TGTGCCAGCGGACAGTTTAGCTCTGGGGCCAACGTCCTGACTTTC; CDR3aa: CASGQFSSGANVLTF
d_gene: TRBD2; abundance: NA; v_gene: TRBV6-5; j_gene: TRBJ2-3; CDR3nt: TGTGCCAGCGTTAGCGGGGGGGCTGGCGATACGCAGTATTTT; CDR3aa: CASVSGGAGDTQYF
d_gene: NA; abundance: NA; v_gene: TRBV21-1; j_gene: TRBJ1-5; CDR3nt: TGTGCCAGAACCTGTCGTGACGTGAGCAATCAGCCCCAGCATTTT; CDR3aa: CARTCRDVSNQPQHF
d_gene: TRBD2; abundance: NA; v_gene: TRBV11-3; j_gene: TRBJ2-3; CDR3nt: TGTGCCAGCAGCTTCGGTAGCGGGGATACAGATACGCAGTATTTT; CDR3aa: CASSFGSGDTDTQYF
d_gene: TRBD2; abundance: NA; v_gene: TRBV5-1; j_gene: TRBJ2-5; CDR3nt: TGCGCCAGCATCAAGGGGACTAGCGGGGGACAAGAGACCCAGTACTTC; CDR3aa: CASIKGTSGGQETQYF
d_gene: TRBD1; abundance: NA; v_gene: TRBV11-3; j_gene: TRBJ1-1; CDR3nt: TGTGCCAGCAGCTATCCGGGACAGACCCTTTTTTTCTTCATCGCTTTCTTT; CDR3aa: CASSYPGQTLFFFIAFF
d_gene: NA; abundance: NA; v_gene: TRBV28; j_gene: TRBJ1-4; CDR3nt: TGTGCCAGCAGTTTGTTCCGTAGGGGCGCTGGTGAAAAACTGTTTTTT; CDR3aa: CASSLFRRGAGEKLFF
d_gene: NA; abundance: NA; v_gene: TRBV7-7; j_gene: TRBJ2-5; CDR3nt: TGTGCTAGCAGCCGGGACTTTCAGGAGACCCAGTACTTC; CDR3aa: CASSRDFQETQYF
d_gene: NA; abundance: few; v_gene: TRBV7-3; j_gene: TRBJ1-1; CDR3nt: TGTGCCAGCAGCTACGGTGTTAACACTGAAGCTTTCTTT; CDR3aa: CASSYGVNTEAFF
d_gene: TRBD1; abundance: NA; v_gene: TRBV9; j_gene: TRBJ2-3; CDR3nt: TGTGCCAGCAGCTCCAGACAGGGCGGCACAGATACGCAGTATTTT; CDR3aa: CASSSRQGGTDTQYF
d_gene: NA; abundance: NA; v_gene: TRBV7-2; j_gene: TRBJ1-1; CDR3nt: TGTGCCAGCAGCCCACGGGATAGGGTGACTTTCTTT; CDR3aa: CASSPRDRVTFF
d_gene: TRBD2; abundance: NA; v_gene: TRBV5-4; j_gene: TRBJ2-7; CDR3nt: TGTGCCAGCAGCTTTTTAGCGGGGGACTCCTACGAGCAGTACTTC; CDR3aa: CASSFLAGDSYEQYF
d_gene: NA; abundance: NA; v_gene: TRBV7-6; j_gene: TRBJ1-6; CDR3nt: TGTGCCAGCAGCTTAGACCGTAATTCACCCCTCCACTTT; CDR3aa: CASSLDRNSPLHF
d_gene: TRBD2; abundance: NA; v_gene: TRBV19; j_gene: TRBJ2-5; CDR3nt: TGTGCCAGTAGTCCTAGCGGGGAGACCCAGTACTTC; CDR3aa: CASSPSGETQYF
d_gene: TRBD2; abundance: NA; v_gene: TRBV4-1; j_gene: TRBJ2-3; CDR3nt: TGCGCCAGCAGCCTTGGTGTTAGCGGGGACACAGATACGCAGTATTTT; CDR3aa: CASSLGVSGDTDTQYF
d_gene: TRBD1; abundance: NA; v_gene: TRBV10-3; j_gene: TRBJ1-2; CDR3nt: TGTGCCATCAGCAGGGACAGGGAGGGTGCTAACTATGGCTACACCTTC; CDR3aa: CAISRDREGANYGYTF
d_gene: NA; abundance: NA; v_gene: TRBV29-1; j_gene: TRBJ2-1; CDR3nt: TGCAGCGGCGCGAATTACAATGAGCAGTTCTTC; CDR3aa: CSGANYNEQFF
d_gene: NA; abundance: NA; v_gene: TRBV18; j_gene: TRBJ1-3; CDR3nt: TGTGCCAGCTCACCAGATTTAGGACGGGCTGGAAACACCATATATTTT; CDR3aa: CASSPDLGRAGNTIYF
d_gene: TRBD1; abundance: once; v_gene: TRBV12-5; j_gene: TRBJ1-2; CDR3nt: TGTGCTAGTGGTTTGGTACTGAGCCGGGACAGGGCCGGCTATGGCTACACCTTC; CDR3aa: CASGLVLSRDRAGYGYTF
d_gene: NA; abundance: NA; v_gene: TRBV5-5; j_gene: TRBJ1-1; CDR3nt: TGTGCCAGCAGCCTCCGGGGAGGGGTCTCAGCTTTCTTT; CDR3aa: CASSLRGGVSAFF
d_gene: NA; abundance: NA; v_gene: TRBV29-1; j_gene: TRBJ2-7; CDR3nt: TGCAGCGTTGCTGGACTACTTATTAGCGAGCAGTACTTC; CDR3aa: CSVAGLLISEQYF
d_gene: NA; abundance: NA; v_gene: TRBV7-6; j_gene: TRBJ1-4; CDR3nt: TGTGCCAGCAGTCGGGGTGTAACTAATGAAAAACTGTTTTTT; CDR3aa: CASSRGVTNEKLFF
d_gene: NA; abundance: NA; v_gene: TRBV7-2; j_gene: TRBJ2-7; CDR3nt: TGTGCCAGCAGCCCCCAATCACGAGTTTTATCCTACGAGCAGTACTTC; CDR3aa: CASSPQSRVLSYEQYF
d_gene: TRBD1; abundance: NA; v_gene: TRBV5-1; j_gene: TRBJ2-7; CDR3nt: TGCGCCAGCAGCTGGGGACAGGGGGACTACGAGCAGTACTTC; CDR3aa: CASSWGQGDYEQYF
d_gene: NA; abundance: once; v_gene: TRBV7-2; j_gene: TRBJ1-6; CDR3nt: TGTGCCAGCAGCCCTCCGTCACGCCCTTCACCCCTCCACTTT; CDR3aa: CASSPPSRPSPLHF
d_gene: NA; abundance: NA; v_gene: TRBV7-2; j_gene: TRBJ2-7; CDR3nt: TGTGCCAGCAGCTTAGGTACTAGGAGCGGCTACGAGCAGTACTTC; CDR3aa: CASSLGTRSGYEQYF
d_gene: TRBD1; abundance: once; v_gene: TRBV4-1; j_gene: TRBJ1-2; CDR3nt: TGCGCCAGCAGCCAACCCGGACAGGGGAACTATGGCTACACCTTC; CDR3aa: CASSQPGQGNYGYTF
d_gene: NA; abundance: NA; v_gene: TRBV30; j_gene: TRBJ1-5; CDR3nt: TGTGCCTGGAGTGGTTTGTTAAGCAATCAGCCCCAGCATTTT; CDR3aa: CAWSGLLSNQPQHF
d_gene: NA; abundance: NA; v_gene: TRBV5-1; j_gene: TRBJ2-7; CDR3nt: TGCGCCAGCAGCCAAAATCCCACAGTTACCTACGAGCAGTACTTC; CDR3aa: CASSQNPTVTYEQYF
d_gene: TRBD1; abundance: NA; v_gene: TRBV28; j_gene: TRBJ2-7; CDR3nt: TGTGCCAGCAGTCCTGGGACAGTTACCTACGAGCAGTACTTC; CDR3aa: CASSPGTVTYEQYF